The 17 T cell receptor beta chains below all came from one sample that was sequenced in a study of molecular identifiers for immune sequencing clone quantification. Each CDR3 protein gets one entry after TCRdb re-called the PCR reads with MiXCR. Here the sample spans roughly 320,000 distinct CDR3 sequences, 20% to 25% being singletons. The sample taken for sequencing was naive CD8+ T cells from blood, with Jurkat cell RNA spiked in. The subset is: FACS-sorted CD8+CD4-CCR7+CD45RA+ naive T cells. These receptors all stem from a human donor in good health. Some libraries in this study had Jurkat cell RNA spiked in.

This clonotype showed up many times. In DNA, the CDR3 is TGTGCCAGCAGTTTAATGGGTGCTGGGGCCAACGTCCTGACTTTC. It is translated as CASSLMGAGANVLTF. V gene TRBV27 combines with J gene TRBJ2-6; D is unresolved. The germline V gene has CDR1 MNHEY and CDR2 SMNVEV (reference sequence). This CDR3 spans 15 amino acids. Trimming cost V 2 bases and J 2 bases, with 7 bases left between them.

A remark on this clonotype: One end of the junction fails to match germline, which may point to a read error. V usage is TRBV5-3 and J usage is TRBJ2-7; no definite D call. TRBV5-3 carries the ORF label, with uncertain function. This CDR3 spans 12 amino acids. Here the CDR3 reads CASSWACYEQYF. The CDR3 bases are TGTGCCAGCAGCTGGGCATGCTACGAGCAGTACTTC.

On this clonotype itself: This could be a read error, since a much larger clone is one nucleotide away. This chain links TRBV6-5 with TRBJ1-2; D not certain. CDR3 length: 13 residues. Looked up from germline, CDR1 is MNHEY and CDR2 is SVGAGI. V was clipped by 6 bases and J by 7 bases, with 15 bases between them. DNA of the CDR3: TGTGCCAGCAGCCGACATGGTAGGCCTGGCTACACCTTC. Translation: CASSRHGRPGYTF.

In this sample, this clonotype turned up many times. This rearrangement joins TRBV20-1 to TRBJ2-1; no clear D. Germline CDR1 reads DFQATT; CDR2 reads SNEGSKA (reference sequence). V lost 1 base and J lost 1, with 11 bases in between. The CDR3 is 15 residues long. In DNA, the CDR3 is TGCAGTGCTAGAGTCAGGATAACATCCTACAATGAGCAGTTCTTC. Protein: CSARVRITSYNEQFF.

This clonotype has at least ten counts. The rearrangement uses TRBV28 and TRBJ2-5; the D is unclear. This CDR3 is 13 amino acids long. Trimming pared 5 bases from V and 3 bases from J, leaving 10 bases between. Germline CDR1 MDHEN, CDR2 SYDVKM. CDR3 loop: CASSPRIEETQYF. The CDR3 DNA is TGTGCCAGCAGTCCCAGGATAGAAGAGACCCAGTACTTC. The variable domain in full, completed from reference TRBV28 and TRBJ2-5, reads DVKVTQSSRYLVKRTGEKVFLECVQDMDHENMFWYRQDPGLGLRLIYFSYDVKMKEKGDIPEGYSVSREKKERFSLILESASTNQTSMYLCASSPRIEETQYFGPGTRLLVL.

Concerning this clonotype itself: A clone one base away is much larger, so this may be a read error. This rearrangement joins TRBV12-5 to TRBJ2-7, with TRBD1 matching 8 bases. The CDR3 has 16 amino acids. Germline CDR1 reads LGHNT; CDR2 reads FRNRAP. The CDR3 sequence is CAGGLGPDRGSGEQYF. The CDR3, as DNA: TGTGCTGGTGGTTTGGGACCAGACAGGGGTTCTGGCGAGCAGTACTTC.

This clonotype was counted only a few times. This CDR3 is CSASISGGGTEAFF. In DNA, the CDR3 is TGCAGCGCCTCAATCTCCGGGGGTGGCACTGAAGCTTTCTTT. This rearrangement joins TRBV29-1 to TRBJ1-1, with D possibly being TRBD1 (5 bases). CDR1 and CDR2 (germline): SQVTM, ANQGSEA. V shed 7 bases and J shed 4 bases, with 19 bases lying between them. This CDR3 contains 14 residues.

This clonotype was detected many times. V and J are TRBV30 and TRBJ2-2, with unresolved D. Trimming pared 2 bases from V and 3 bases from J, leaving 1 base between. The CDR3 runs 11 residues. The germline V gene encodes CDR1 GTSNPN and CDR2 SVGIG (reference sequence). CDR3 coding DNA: TGTGCCTGGAGTCACACCGGGGAGCTGTTTTTT. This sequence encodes CAWSHTGELFF.

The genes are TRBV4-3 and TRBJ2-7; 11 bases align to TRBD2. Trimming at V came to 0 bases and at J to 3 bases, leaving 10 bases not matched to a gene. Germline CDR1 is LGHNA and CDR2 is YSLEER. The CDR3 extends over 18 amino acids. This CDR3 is CASSQELHLAGGSYEQYV. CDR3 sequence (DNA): TGCGCCAGCAGCCAAGAACTGCACTTAGCGGGGGGGAGCTACGAGCAGTACGTC.

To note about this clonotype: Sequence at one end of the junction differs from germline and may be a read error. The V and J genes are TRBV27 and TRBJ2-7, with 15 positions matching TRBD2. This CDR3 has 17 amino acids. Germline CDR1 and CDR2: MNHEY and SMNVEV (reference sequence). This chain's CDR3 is CTSSLGLAGGKVDEQYF. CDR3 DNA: TGTACCAGCAGTCTCGGACTAGCGGGAGGGAAGGTCGACGAGCAGTACTTC.

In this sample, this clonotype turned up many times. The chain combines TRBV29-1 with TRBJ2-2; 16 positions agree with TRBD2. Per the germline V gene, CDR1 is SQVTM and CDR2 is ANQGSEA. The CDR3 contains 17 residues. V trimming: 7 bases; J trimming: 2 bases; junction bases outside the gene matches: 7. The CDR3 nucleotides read TGCAGCGCCCCTGGGACTAGCGGGGGGGCTAACACCGGGGAGCTGTTTTTT. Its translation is CSAPGTSGGANTGELFF.

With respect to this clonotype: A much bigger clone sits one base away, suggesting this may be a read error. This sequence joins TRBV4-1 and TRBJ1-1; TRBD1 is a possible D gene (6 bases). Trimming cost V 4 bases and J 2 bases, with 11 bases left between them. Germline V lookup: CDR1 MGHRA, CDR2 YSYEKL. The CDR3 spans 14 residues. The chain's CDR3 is CASSPGGQNTEAFF. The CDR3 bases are TGCGCCAGCAGCCCCGGGGGGCAAAACACTGAAGCTTTCTTT.

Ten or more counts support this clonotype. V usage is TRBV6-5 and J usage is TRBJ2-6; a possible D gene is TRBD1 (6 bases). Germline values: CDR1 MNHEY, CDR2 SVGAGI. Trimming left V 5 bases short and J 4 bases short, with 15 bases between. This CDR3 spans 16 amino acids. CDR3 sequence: CASSRRTVSGANVLTF. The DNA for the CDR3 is TGTGCCAGCAGTAGAAGGACAGTCTCCGGGGCCAACGTCCTGACTTTC.

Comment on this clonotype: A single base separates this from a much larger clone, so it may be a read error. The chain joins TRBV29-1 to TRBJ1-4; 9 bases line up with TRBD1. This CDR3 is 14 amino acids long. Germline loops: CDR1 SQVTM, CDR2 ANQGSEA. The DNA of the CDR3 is TGCAGCGTTGGACAGGGGGTCACTAATGAAAAACAGTTTTTT. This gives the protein CSVGQGVTNEKQFF.

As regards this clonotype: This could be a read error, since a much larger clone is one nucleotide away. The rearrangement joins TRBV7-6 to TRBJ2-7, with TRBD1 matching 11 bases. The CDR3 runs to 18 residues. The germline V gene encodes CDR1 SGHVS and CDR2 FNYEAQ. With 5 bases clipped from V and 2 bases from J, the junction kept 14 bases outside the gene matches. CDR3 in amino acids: CASSPGTGGSFNTYEQYF. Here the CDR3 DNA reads TGTGCCAGCAGCCCAGGGACAGGGGGTTCATTCAACACCTACGAGCAGTACTTC.

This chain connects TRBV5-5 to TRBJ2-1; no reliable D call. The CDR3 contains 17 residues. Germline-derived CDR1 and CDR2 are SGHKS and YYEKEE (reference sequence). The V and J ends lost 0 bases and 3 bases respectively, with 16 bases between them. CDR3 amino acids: CASSLGPLAPNYNEQFF. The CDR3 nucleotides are TGTGCCAGCAGCTTGGGGCCTCTTGCACCGAACTACAATGAGCAGTTCTTC.

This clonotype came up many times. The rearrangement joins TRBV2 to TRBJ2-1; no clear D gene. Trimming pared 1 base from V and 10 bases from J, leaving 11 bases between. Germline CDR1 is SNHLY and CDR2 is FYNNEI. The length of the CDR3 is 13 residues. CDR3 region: CASSEGLPGEQFF. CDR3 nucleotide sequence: TGTGCCAGCAGTGAAGGTCTCCCAGGAGAGCAGTTCTTC.